This paragraph covers one T cell receptor (beta chain) sequence. The antigen remains unidentified. All donors were healthy, and all were Caucasian. The data were obtained in a study of identical twins. The CDR3 is made up of 11 amino acids. The germline V gene has CDR1 DFQATT and CDR2 SNEGSKA (reference sequence). Each CDR3 protein gets one entry after TCRdb re-called the 5' RACE reads with MiXCR. Of 510,000 or so distinct CDR3 sequences listed, about 15% are singletons. Study-level results: The analysis was cross-sectional rather than longitudinal within donors. When twins shared out-of-frame alpha sequences, those sequences had excess low generation probability. Weaker excess sharing between twins was seen in beta out-of-frame sequences.

The same data also contributed to another study, on yellow fever vaccine responses in identical twins.

This sequence joins TRBV20-1 and TRBJ1-1; D uncertain. The sequence derives from a woman under 30 in good health. The sequenced sample consisted of CD4+ T cells sorted from blood. The DNA for the CDR3 is TGCAAATCAGAGGTGAACACTGAAGCTTTCTTT. Its translation is CKSEVNTEAFF.